One and the same sample provided the 11 T cell receptor beta chains below, sequenced in a study of blood T cell repertoires in COVID-19 (dated by TCRdb to about 2020). Library construction relied on the immunoSEQ multiplex PCR assay. TCRdb took this table from immuneACCESS and kept in-frame rearrangements with V and J called. Such tables lack part of the clones; where checked against another copy, unresolved V genes explain under half of the gap, and the rest is unexplained. The sample table records some 220,000 clones; about 88% of these occur just once. The ten largest clones add up to just over 2.5% of the sample. The material sequenced was PBMCs or T cells enriched from blood (not recorded which). The receptors were sampled from a woman in her thirties who had recovered from COVID-19.

The rearrangement uses TRBV19 and TRBJ1-1, with D tentatively TRBD1 (5 bases). This CDR3 region has 16 residues. Trimming removed 2 bases at V and 1 base at J, with 14 bases between. CDR1 is LNHDA and CDR2 is SQIVND in the germline V gene (reference sequence). This CDR3 is CASSIRGERANTEAFF. In DNA, the CDR3 is TGTGCCAGTAGTATACGGGGGGAGAGGGCGAACACTGAAGCTTTCTTT.

The gene calls are TRBV7-2 and TRBJ2-5, with 7 bases aligning to TRBD2. The CDR3 runs to 16 residues. With 1 base clipped from V and 0 bases from J, the junction kept 5 bases outside the gene matches. CDR1 is SGHTA and CDR2 is FQGNSA in the germline V gene. The CDR3 DNA sequence: TGTGCCAGCAGCTTAGGGGGCGGGGGTTACCAAGAGACCCAGTACTTC. Its translation: CASSLGGGGYQETQYF. The complete variable domain, with remaining parts taken from reference TRBV7-2 and TRBJ2-5, reads GAGVSQSPSNKVTEKGKDVELRCDPISGHTALYWYRQSLGQGLEFLIYFQGNSAPDKSGLPSDRFSAERTGGSVSTLTIQRTQQEDSAVYLCASSLGGGGYQETQYFGPGTRLLVL.

V and J are TRBV3-1 (or the pseudogene TRBV3-2) and TRBJ2-1; 15 nucleotides match TRBD2. Trimming took 4 bases from V and 0 from J; bases not matched to a gene: 16. The CDR3 loop spans 22 amino acids. Per germline, CDR1 LGHDT and CDR2 YNNKEL (reference sequence). In nucleotides, the CDR3 is TGTGCCAGCAGCCGAGGACTAGCGGGGGGGTTAGACGTTCTTAGCTCCTACAATGAGCAGTTCTTC. This translates into CASSRGLAGGLDVLSSYNEQFF.

The chain is built from TRBV6-5 and TRBJ1-1; the D gene is possibly TRBD1 (6 bases). With 6 bases removed from V and 3 bases from J, the gap between germline ends came to 14 bases. This CDR3 spans 14 amino acids. Germline V CDR1 and CDR2: MNHEY, SVGAGI. The DNA of the CDR3 is TGTGCCAGCAGGCGTAGAACAGGGTACACTGAAGCTTTCTTT. Translating it yields CASRRRTGYTEAFF.

The chain is built from TRBV19 and TRBJ1-2; D remains ambiguous. The CDR3 consists of 11 residues. Germline loops: CDR1 LNHDA, CDR2 SQIVND (reference sequence). With 3 bases removed from V and 8 bases from J, the gap between germline ends came to 7 bases. Here the CDR3 reads CASSMVGGYTF. The CDR3 bases are TGTGCCAGTAGTATGGTGGGCGGCTACACCTTC.

The chain is built from TRBV6-2 or TRBV6-3 and TRBJ2-2; D is undetermined. Germline V CDR1 and CDR2: MNHEY, SVGEGT. This CDR3 region has 16 residues. The V end was cut by 6 bases, the J end by 0 bases, with 14 bases between. CDR3 sequence reads: CASSRTQASNTGELFF. The CDR3 nucleotides read TGTGCCAGCAGCCGAACGCAGGCTTCGAACACCGGGGAGCTGTTTTTT.

The chain couples TRBV2 to TRBJ1-1; D might be TRBD1 (5 bases). The CDR3 contains 14 residues. The V and J ends lost 6 bases and 6 bases respectively, with 17 bases between them. Germline CDR1 SNHLY, CDR2 FYNNEI. CDR3 in DNA: TGTGCCAGCAGCCACCAGTCAGGGTTGGCTGAAGCTTTCTTT. Protein sequence: CASSHQSGLAEAFF.

The chain employs TRBV7-8 and TRBJ2-4; D ambiguous. CDR1 and CDR2 from the germline V gene are SGHVS and FQNEAQ. V was cut by 6 bases and J by 6 bases, with 18 bases left in between. CDR3 size: 15 residues. The CDR3 region is CASRSSLVPGNIQYF. The CDR3 region has the DNA TGTGCCAGCAGAAGCAGCTTAGTTCCGGGAAACATTCAGTACTTC.

V gene TRBV16 combines with J gene TRBJ1-2, with D unclear. Trimming pared 2 bases from V and 7 bases from J, leaving 20 bases between. This CDR3 is 16 amino acids long. The germline CDR1 and CDR2 sequences are KGHSY and FQNENV. CDR3 loop: CASSQKQEGEARGYTF. CDR3 sequence (DNA): TGTGCCAGCAGCCAAAAGCAGGAGGGAGAGGCGCGTGGCTACACCTTC.

The rearrangement joins TRBV4-2 to TRBJ1-4, with 9 bases aligning to TRBD1. The trim removed 0 bases at V and 8 bases at J, leaving 13 bases unmatched. CDR3 length equals 18 residues. Germline V CDR1 and CDR2: LGHNA, YNFKEQ. In nucleotides, the CDR3 is TGTGCCAGCAGCCAAGAATTGGCTCGTGGGACAGGGAACGAAAAACTGTTTTTT. Its translation: CASSQELARGTGNEKLFF.

The CDR3 region has the DNA TGTGCCAGCAGCTCGACATTTTCCGGGACAGGGGAGGGCCAGCCCCAGCATTTT. Encoded protein: CASSSTFSGTGEGQPQHF. This sequence joins TRBV7-2 and TRBJ1-5, with 10 bases identical to TRBD1. The germline gives CDR1 SGHTA, CDR2 FQGNSA. Germline trimming cut 4 bases from V and 7 bases from J; bases unmatched to any gene: 16. The CDR3 loop spans 18 amino acids.